One sample yielded the 30 T cell receptor beta chains listed below, sequenced in a study of cytomegalovirus exposure and HLA in healthy donors. PCR used 60 Vbeta primers and 13 Jbeta primers. Only in-frame clones appear in the TCRdb table, and some are missing; sequencing was by immunoSEQ multiplex PCR. The sample includes some 160,000 clones, approximately 80% seen only once; the top ten take more than 0.45%. The sample comprised PBMCs. These receptors were collected from a woman between 50 and 59 years old in good health and CMV-seronegative.

The chain joins TRBV28 to TRBJ2-7; 9 bases match TRBD1. The length of the CDR3 is 14 residues. J was trimmed by 3 bases and V by 2 bases; bases with no gene match: 2. The germline V gene has CDR1 MDHEN and CDR2 SYDVKM. The CDR3 protein is CASSLGTGIYEQYF. DNA for the CDR3: TGTGCCAGCAGTTTAGGGACAGGGATCTACGAGCAGTACTTC. Full variable domain (outside the CDR3, taken from reference TRBV28 and TRBJ2-7): DVKVTQSSRYLVKRTGEKVFLECVQDMDHENMFWYRQDPGLGLRLIYFSYDVKMKEKGDIPEGYSVSREKKERFSLILESASTNQTSMYLCASSLGTGIYEQYFGPGTRLTVT.

The chain employs TRBV18 and TRBJ2-5, with D possibly being TRBD1 (5 bases). Looked up from germline, CDR1 is KGHSH and CDR2 is LQKENI. Between the trimmed V and J ends, which lost 2 bases and 1 base, there was a span of 8 bases. This CDR3 has 14 amino acids. The chain's CDR3 is CASSPGATQETQYF. Here the CDR3 DNA reads TGTGCCAGCTCACCAGGGGCTACCCAAGAGACCCAGTACTTC.

The chain links TRBV19 to TRBJ2-5, with a possible D match to TRBD1 (7 bases). V lost 8 bases and J lost 4, with 14 bases in between. Germline V CDR1 and CDR2: LNHDA, SQIVND (reference sequence). The CDR3 covers 13 residues. CDR3 in amino acids: CASRRGAGETQYF. CDR3 nucleotide sequence: TGTGCCAGTCGCAGGGGGGCCGGAGAGACCCAGTACTTC. Full variable domain (outside the CDR3, taken from reference TRBV19 and TRBJ2-5): DGGITQSPKYLFRKEGQNVTLSCEQNLNHDAMYWYRQDPGQGLRLIYYSQIVNDFQKGDIAEGYSVSREKKESFPLTVTSAQKNPTAFYLCASRRGAGETQYFGPGTRLLVL.

The chain is built from TRBV7-9 and TRBJ1-1; D is unclear. The germline V and J ends were trimmed by 5 bases and 1 base, with 8 bases remaining between them. Germline values: CDR1 SEHNR, CDR2 FQNEAQ (reference sequence). CDR3 length: 13 residues. In DNA form, the CDR3 reads TGTGCCAGCAGCCCTACAGCGAACACTGAAGCTTTCTTT. Residues: CASSPTANTEAFF.

This clone was seen only a few times. The chain recombines TRBV14 with TRBJ2-4; D call uncertain. This CDR3 spans 13 amino acids. Germline CDR1 SGHDN, CDR2 FVKESK. Trimming shortened V by 2 bases and J by 9 bases, and 11 bases separated the two germline ends. CDR3 nucleotides: TGTGCCAGCAGCCAACTCACCCCGGGCATTCAGTACTTC. Encoded protein: CASSQLTPGIQYF.

This clone appeared a few times. The genes are TRBV28 and TRBJ2-1, with 13 bases aligning to TRBD2. The CDR3 is 18 amino acids. The germline CDR1 and CDR2 sequences are MDHEN and SYDVKM. The V segment lost 6 bases and the J segment 3 bases; nucleotides outside the gene matches: 11. The CDR3 protein is CASRQLAGGPNYYNEQFF. The DNA for the CDR3 is TGTGCCAGCAGACAACTAGCGGGAGGGCCAAACTACTACAATGAGCAGTTCTTC.

This clone was seen only once. This chain uses TRBV7-9 with TRBJ2-1; 7 positions agree with TRBD1. Germline lookup yields CDR1 SEHNR and CDR2 FQNEAQ (reference sequence). With V trimmed by 11 bases and J by 2 bases, 6 bases remained unmatched. The CDR3 is made up of 13 amino acids. The CDR3 here is CAEGQGAYNEQFF. The DNA of the CDR3 is TGTGCCGAAGGGCAGGGGGCCTACAATGAGCAGTTCTTC. Complete variable domain (other parts from reference TRBV7-9 and TRBJ2-1): DTGVSQNPRHKITKRGQNVTFRCDPISEHNRLYWYRQTLGQGPEFLTYFQNEAQLEKSRLLSDRFSAERPKGSFSTLEIQRTEQGDSAMYLCAEGQGAYNEQFFGPGTRLTVL.

This clone was counted between two and nine times. CDR3 in DNA: TGTGCCAGTAGTATAGTTCAGGGGATGAACACTGAAGCTTTCTTT. It encodes CASSIVQGMNTEAFF. The J gene is TRBJ1-1, the V gene TRBV19; D may be TRBD1 (6 bases). The CDR3 consists of 15 residues. The germline CDR1 and CDR2 sequences are LNHDA and SQIVND (reference sequence). Trimming pared 1 base from V and 0 bases from J, leaving 9 bases between.

V usage is TRBV5-4 and J usage is TRBJ2-2, with TRBD2 as a possible D gene (5 bases). Trimming removed 1 base from V and 3 bases from J, with 10 bases in between. Looked up from germline, CDR1 is SGHNT and CDR2 is YYREEE (reference sequence). The CDR3 runs 15 residues. The CDR3 DNA reads as TGTGCCAGCAGCTTGTCTAGCAGATACACCGGGGAGCTGTTTTTT. Its translation: CASSLSSRYTGELFF.

The V call is TRBV5-1, the J call TRBJ1-4; D may be TRBD1 (5 bases). Deletions cut 0 bases from V and 5 bases from J, with 14 bases between. CDR3 size: 16 residues. CDR1 SGHRS and CDR2 YFSETQ come from the germline V gene. The CDR3 DNA sequence: TGCGCCAGCAGCTTGGGGGCCTTCGGGGGAAATGAAAAACTGTTTTTT. Encoded protein: CASSLGAFGGNEKLFF.

This clone was seen more than once but under ten times. CDR3 in DNA: TGTGCCAGCAGCCCGGGACAGGGGGCGGCTGGCTACACCTTC. Encoded protein: CASSPGQGAAGYTF. The chain links TRBV13 to TRBJ1-2; 12 positions agree with TRBD1. CDR1 and CDR2 from the germline V gene are PRHDT and FYEKMQ (reference sequence). The CDR3 runs 14 residues. V gave up 5 bases and J gave up 7 bases; unmatched junction bases: 5.

The chain recombines TRBV7-6 with TRBJ2-7; D unclear. This CDR3 has 15 residues. Trimming pared 5 bases from V and 2 bases from J, leaving 16 bases between. Germline CDR1 is SGHVS and CDR2 is FNYEAQ. CDR3 region: CASSPRVLAPYEQYF. For the CDR3, the DNA is TGTGCCAGCAGCCCTCGGGTCTTAGCTCCCTACGAGCAGTACTTC.

V usage is TRBV30 and J usage is TRBJ1-1; D possibly corresponds to TRBD1 (5 bases). The V end lost 3 bases, the J end lost 7 bases, and 9 bases lay between the germline ends. The CDR3 has 11 amino acids. Per the germline V gene, CDR1 is GTSNPN and CDR2 is SVGIG (reference sequence). CDR3 in DNA: TGTGCCTGGAGCCCAACAGGTGAAGCTTTCTTT. It is translated as CAWSPTGEAFF.

The chain has TRBV27 and TRBJ1-1; perhaps TRBD1 as D (5 bases). The CDR3 has 13 residues. Trimming stripped 5 bases from V and 1 base from J, with 8 bases between. CDR1 is MNHEY and CDR2 is SMNVEV in the germline V gene (reference sequence). Here the CDR3 DNA reads TGTGCCAGCAGTGGACATCAGAACACTGAAGCTTTCTTT. Translated: CASSGHQNTEAFF.

The chain employs TRBV6-1 and TRBJ1-6; D unclear. In germline, CDR1 is MNHNS, CDR2 SASEGT. The CDR3 covers 14 residues. Trimming stripped 2 bases from V and 5 bases from J, with 7 bases between. DNA of the CDR3: TGTGCCAGCAGTGAACAGACTAATAATTCACCCCTCCACTTT. Translating gives CASSEQTNNSPLHF.

This chain joins TRBV28 and TRBJ2-7; no reliable D call. The CDR3 contains 10 residues. The germline V gene encodes CDR1 MDHEN and CDR2 SYDVKM. V lost 4 bases and J lost 7, with 5 bases in between. The CDR3 bases are TGTGCCAGCAGTTCCCGGGAGCAGTACTTC. Translation: CASSSREQYF.

The V and J genes are TRBV28 and TRBJ1-2; possibly TRBD1 for D (5 bases). V lost 3 bases to trimming and J lost 3 bases, with 20 bases between them. From germline, CDR1 is MDHEN and CDR2 SYDVKM. This CDR3 is built from 17 residues. CDR3 DNA: TGTGCCAGCAGTTTCCGGGGGAGATCGGGGCCCTACTATGGCTACACCTTC. It encodes CASSFRGRSGPYYGYTF.

The chain is built from TRBV6-5 and TRBJ2-7; TRBD2 matches at 7 bases. This CDR3 region has 15 residues. V trimming: 7 bases; J trimming: 0 bases; junction bases outside the gene matches: 9. Germline lookup yields CDR1 MNHEY and CDR2 SVGAGI. The CDR3 protein is CASKEARGDSYEQYF. CDR3 in DNA: TGTGCCAGCAAAGAGGCTCGGGGGGACTCCTACGAGCAGTACTTC.

The CDR3 nucleotides read TGTGCCAGCAGTGGTTCGTTTATGGGGCCACACTTCTACGAGCAGTACTTC. This encodes CASSGSFMGPHFYEQYF. The V gene is TRBV28, the J gene TRBJ2-7, with D perhaps matching TRBD1 (5 bases). Trimming removed 5 bases from V and 3 bases from J, with 23 bases in between. CDR3 size: 17 residues. Germline-derived CDR1 and CDR2 are MDHEN and SYDVKM.

The chain links TRBV28 to TRBJ2-4, with 10 bases aligning to TRBD1. The J segment lost 1 base and the V segment lost 5 bases, leaving 5 bases of the junction unmatched. This CDR3 has 16 residues. Germline CDR1 reads MDHEN; CDR2 reads SYDVKM. The DNA for the CDR3 is TGTGCCAGCAGTCCGCCGGGACAGGGGGCCAAAAACATTCAGTACTTC. Protein: CASSPPGQGAKNIQYF.

V usage is TRBV14 and J usage is TRBJ1-3; 9 bases agree with TRBD1. Germline CDR1 reads SGHDN; CDR2 reads FVKESK. The CDR3 contains 16 residues. The junction had 5 bases not matched to a gene; V was cut back by 4 bases and J by 1 base. The CDR3 DNA sequence: TGTGCCAGCAGCCTGGGACAGGGCTTTTCTGGAAACACCATATATTTT. Protein sequence: CASSLGQGFSGNTIYF.

The V call is TRBV7-2, the J call TRBJ2-3; the match to TRBD2 covers 16 bases. CDR1 is SGHTA, CDR2 FQGNSA, per germline. This CDR3 region has 15 residues. The junction had 3 bases not matched to a gene; V was cut back by 6 bases and J by 6 bases. CDR3 coding DNA: TGTGCCAGCAGACTGGGACTAGCGGGGGGGGATACGCAGTATTTT. Encoded protein: CASRLGLAGGDTQYF.

V usage is TRBV5-4 and J usage is TRBJ2-7; TRBD1 aligns across 9 bases. Germline V gene data show CDR1 as SGHNT and CDR2 as YYREEE (reference sequence). Trimming at V came to 4 bases and at J to 5 bases, leaving 7 bases not matched to a gene. The CDR3 runs 14 residues. The CDR3 DNA is TGTGCCAGCAGCGGGACAGGGCAAGTCCACGAGCAGTACTTC. It is translated as CASSGTGQVHEQYF. The full variable domain, in which reference TRBV5-4 and TRBJ2-7 provide the parts outside the CDR3, is ETGVTQSPTHLIKTRGQQVTLRCSSQSGHNTVSWYQQALGQGPQFIFQYYREEENGRGNFPPRFSGLQFPNYSSELNVNALELDDSALYLCASSGTGQVHEQYFGPGTRLTVT.

The J gene is TRBJ2-7, the V gene TRBV27; 11 bases line up with TRBD2. Germline assignment: CDR1 MNHEY and CDR2 SMNVEV (reference sequence). This CDR3 is built from 15 residues. Unmatched junction bases numbered 4, after V lost 3 bases and J lost 3 bases. The CDR3 sequence is CASSFGTSGLYEQYF. The CDR3 region has the DNA TGTGCCAGCAGTTTCGGGACTAGCGGACTCTACGAGCAGTACTTC.

V and J are TRBV5-1 and TRBJ2-7, with D possibly TRBD1 on 7 matching bases. Germline V gene data show CDR1 as SGHRS and CDR2 as YFSETQ. The germline V and J ends were trimmed by 6 bases and 7 bases, with 17 bases remaining between them. The CDR3 spans 13 residues. DNA for the CDR3: TGCGCCAGCAAGGGGGCCGGGACTTGGGAGCAGTACTTC. This translates into CASKGAGTWEQYF.

The V call is TRBV4-1, the J call TRBJ1-6; no reliable D call. Trimming took 4 bases from V and 9 from J, leaving 13 bases between them. Germline assignment: CDR1 MGHRA and CDR2 YSYEKL. The CDR3 contains 14 residues. The CDR3: CASSPLPAGSPLHF. In nucleotides, the CDR3 is TGCGCCAGCAGCCCGCTACCCGCCGGTTCACCCCTCCACTTT.

The chain is built from TRBV28 and TRBJ2-1; 7 bases agree with TRBD2. Germline lookup yields CDR1 MDHEN and CDR2 SYDVKM. CDR3 length equals 13 residues. With 6 bases clipped from V and 8 bases from J, the junction kept 7 bases outside the gene matches. The CDR3 region has the DNA TGTGCCAGCAGCTTTTTGGGGGGGTATGAGCAGTTCTTC. As protein: CASSFLGGYEQFF.

CDR3 sequence reads: CASSTGADTGELFF. CDR3 DNA: TGTGCCAGCAGCACAGGGGCGGACACCGGGGAGCTGTTTTTT. The chain carries TRBV6-4 and TRBJ2-2, with 7 bases identical to TRBD1. Germline CDR1 reads MRHNA; CDR2 reads SNTAGT. The CDR3 has 14 residues. The junction had 4 bases not matched to a gene; V was cut back by 6 bases and J by 3 bases.

With respect to this clone: One end of the junction fails to match germline, which may point to a read error. This chain links TRBV7-3 with TRBJ2-7; a possible D gene is TRBD1 (6 bases). CDR1 is SGHTA, CDR2 FQGTGA, per germline. The CDR3 loop spans 11 amino acids. The CDR3 DNA follows: TGTGCCAGCAGCACTGGACAGTACCGGGACTTC. It is translated as CASSTGQYRDF.

The chain is built from TRBV5-1 and TRBJ1-1; tentatively, D is TRBD1 (6 bases). The V and J ends lost 4 bases and 0 bases respectively, with 10 bases between them. This CDR3 is built from 14 residues. CDR1 is SGHRS, CDR2 YFSETQ, per germline. CDR3 loop: CASSTGTLNTEAFF. The CDR3 coding sequence is TGCGCCAGCAGCACGGGGACATTGAACACTGAAGCTTTCTTT.